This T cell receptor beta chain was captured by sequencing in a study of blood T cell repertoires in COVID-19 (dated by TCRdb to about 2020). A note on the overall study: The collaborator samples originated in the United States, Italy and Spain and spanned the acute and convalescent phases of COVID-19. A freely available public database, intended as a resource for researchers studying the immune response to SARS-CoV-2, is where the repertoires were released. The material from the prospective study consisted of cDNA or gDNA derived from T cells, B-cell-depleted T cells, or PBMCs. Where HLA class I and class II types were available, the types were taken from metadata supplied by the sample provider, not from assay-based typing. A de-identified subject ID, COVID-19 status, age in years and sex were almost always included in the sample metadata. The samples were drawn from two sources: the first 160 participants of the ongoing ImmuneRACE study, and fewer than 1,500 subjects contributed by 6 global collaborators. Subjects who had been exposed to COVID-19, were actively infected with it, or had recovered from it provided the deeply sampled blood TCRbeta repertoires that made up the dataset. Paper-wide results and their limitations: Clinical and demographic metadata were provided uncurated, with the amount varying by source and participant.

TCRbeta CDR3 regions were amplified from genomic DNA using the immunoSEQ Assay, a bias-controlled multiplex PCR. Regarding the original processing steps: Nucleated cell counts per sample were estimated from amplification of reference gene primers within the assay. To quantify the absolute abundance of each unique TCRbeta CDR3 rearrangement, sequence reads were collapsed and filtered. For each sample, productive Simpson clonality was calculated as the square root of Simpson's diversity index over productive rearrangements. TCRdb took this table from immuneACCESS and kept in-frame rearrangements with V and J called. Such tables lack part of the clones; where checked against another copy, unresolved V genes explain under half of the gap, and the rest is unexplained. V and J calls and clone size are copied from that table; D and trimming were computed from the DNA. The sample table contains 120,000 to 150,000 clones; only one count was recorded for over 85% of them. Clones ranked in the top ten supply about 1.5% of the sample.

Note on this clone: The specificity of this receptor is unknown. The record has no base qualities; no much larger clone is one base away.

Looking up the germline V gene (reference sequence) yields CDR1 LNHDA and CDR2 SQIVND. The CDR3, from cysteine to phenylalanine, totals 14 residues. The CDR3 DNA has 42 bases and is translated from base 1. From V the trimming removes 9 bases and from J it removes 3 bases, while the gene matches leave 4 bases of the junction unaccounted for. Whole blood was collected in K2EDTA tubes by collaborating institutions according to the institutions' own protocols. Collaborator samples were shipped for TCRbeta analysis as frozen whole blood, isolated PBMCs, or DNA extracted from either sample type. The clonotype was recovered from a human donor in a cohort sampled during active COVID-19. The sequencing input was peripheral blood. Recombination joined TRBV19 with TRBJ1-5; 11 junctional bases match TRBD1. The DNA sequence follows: TGTGCCAGCAGGGACAGGGGGGCCAATCAGCCCCAGCATTTT. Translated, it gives CASRDRGANQPQHF.